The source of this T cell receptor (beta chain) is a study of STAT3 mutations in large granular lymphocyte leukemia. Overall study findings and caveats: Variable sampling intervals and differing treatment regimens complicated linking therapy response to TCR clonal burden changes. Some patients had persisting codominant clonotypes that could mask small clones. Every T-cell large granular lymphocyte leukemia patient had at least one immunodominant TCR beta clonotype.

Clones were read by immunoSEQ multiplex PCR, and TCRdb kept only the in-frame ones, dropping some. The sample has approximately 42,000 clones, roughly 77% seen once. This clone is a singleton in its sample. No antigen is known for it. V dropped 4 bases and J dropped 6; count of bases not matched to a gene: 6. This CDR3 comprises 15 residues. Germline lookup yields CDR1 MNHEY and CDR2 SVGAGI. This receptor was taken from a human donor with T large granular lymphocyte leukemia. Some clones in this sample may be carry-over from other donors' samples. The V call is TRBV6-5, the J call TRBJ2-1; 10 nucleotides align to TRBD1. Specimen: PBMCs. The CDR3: CASSFTGTGANEQFF. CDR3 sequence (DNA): TGTGCCAGCAGTTTCACCGGGACAGGGGCCAATGAGCAGTTCTTC.